A single sample gave rise to the 24 T cell receptor beta chains below, sequenced in a study of OX40 agonist ivuxolimab in advanced cancers. Generated by immunoSEQ multiplex PCR, the TCRdb table keeps only in-frame clones and is missing some. The sample includes about 88,000 clones, about 87% of them seen just once. The specimen comprised CD4+ or CD8+ T cells sorted from blood, sampled in a trial of the OX40 agonist ivuxolimab. The receptors originated from an adult with an advanced solid tumor such as melanoma, head and neck, liver or kidney cancer.

V is TRBV4-1 and J is TRBJ2-1, with TRBD2 matching 9 bases. Germline assignment: CDR1 MGHRA and CDR2 YSYEKL. V lost 7 bases, J lost 2 bases, and 9 bases stayed unmatched. The CDR3 contains 16 residues. CDR3 loop: CASTPGRGGTYNEQFF. The CDR3 DNA is TGCGCCAGCACCCCTGGGCGGGGGGGTACCTACAATGAGCAGTTCTTC.

This chain connects TRBV6-6 to TRBJ2-5; TRBD2 aligns across 7 bases. Germline trimming cut 2 bases from V and 5 bases from J; bases unmatched to any gene: 11. Per germline, CDR1 MNHNY and CDR2 SVGAGI (reference sequence). The CDR3 length is 16 residues. The CDR3 region has the DNA TGTGCCAGCAGTTACGGGGAGGGGCCCCTTTGGGAGACCCAGTACTTC. Its protein is CASSYGEGPLWETQYF.

This chain connects TRBV19 to TRBJ1-1; the D is unclear. Per germline, CDR1 LNHDA and CDR2 SQIVND (reference sequence). This CDR3 contains 13 residues. V was trimmed by 7 bases and J by 1 base, leaving 10 bases between them. The CDR3 DNA sequence: TGTGCCAGTAAGGGCCTAGGGAACACTGAAGCTTTCTTT. It yields the protein CASKGLGNTEAFF.

The V call is TRBV7-2, the J call TRBJ2-2, with 8 nucleotides matching TRBD1. V trimming: 5 bases; J trimming: 5 bases; junction bases outside the gene matches: 7. CDR1 and CDR2 from the germline V gene are SGHTA and FQGNSA. The CDR3 consists of 15 residues. This CDR3 is CASSTRQGQTGELFF. CDR3 sequence (DNA): TGTGCCAGCAGCACCCGACAGGGGCAGACCGGGGAGCTGTTTTTT.

The count of this clone is one. The rearrangement uses TRBV11-3 and TRBJ2-5, with TRBD2 matching over 9 bases. From germline, CDR1 is SGHNT and CDR2 YENEEA. The CDR3 sequence is 15 residues long. The trim removed 5 bases at V and 5 bases at J, leaving 9 bases unmatched. CDR3 bases: TGTGCCAGCAGCCGGGCTAGCGGGGACTGGGAGACCCAGTACTTC. This gives the protein CASSRASGDWETQYF.

The chain uses TRBV11-3 and TRBJ2-1, with 7 bases lining up with TRBD1. The V gene end was trimmed by 3 bases and the J gene end by 5 bases; junction bases not matched to a gene: 4. Germline loops: CDR1 SGHNT, CDR2 YENEEA. This CDR3 has 14 amino acids. CDR3 coding DNA: TGTGCCAGCAGCTTCCGGGACAGAGACAATGAGCAGTTCTTC. Its translation: CASSFRDRDNEQFF.

V and J are TRBV7-2 and TRBJ1-5; D remains ambiguous. CDR3 length equals 15 residues. Germline V gene data show CDR1 as SGHTA and CDR2 as FQGNSA. Trimming removed 1 base at V and 0 bases at J, with 7 bases between. The CDR3 coding sequence is TGTGCCAGCAGCTTAGGGGTTTATAGCAATCAGCCCCAGCATTTT. Amino acid sequence: CASSLGVYSNQPQHF.

The rearrangement uses TRBV14 and TRBJ1-2; 7 positions match TRBD1. This CDR3 contains 14 residues. Germline assignment: CDR1 SGHDN and CDR2 FVKESK. Trimming took 4 bases from V and 4 from J; bases not matched to a gene: 6. Here the CDR3 reads CASSRQGSVYGYTF. The CDR3 bases are TGTGCCAGCAGCCGACAGGGTAGCGTCTATGGCTACACCTTC.

The chain couples TRBV7-8 to TRBJ2-2, with D possibly TRBD1 on 5 matching bases. V lost 1 base to trimming and J lost 4 bases, with 7 bases between them. CDR1 is SGHVS, CDR2 FQNEAQ, per germline. The CDR3 covers 14 residues. CDR3 DNA: TGTGCCAGCAGCTTAGGGGGCCGCACCGGGGAGCTGTTTTTT. Its translation: CASSLGGRTGELFF. The variable domain in full, with the rest retrieved from reference TRBV7-8 and TRBJ2-2, is GAGVSQSPRYKVAKRGQDVALRCDPISGHVSLFWYQQALGQGPEFLTYFQNEAQLDKSGLPSDRFFAERPEGSVSTLKIQRTQQEDSAVYLCASSLGGRTGELFFGEGSRLTVL.

J is TRBJ1-2 and V is TRBV6-5, with TRBD1 matching 8 bases. Germline lookup yields CDR1 MNHEY and CDR2 SVGAGI. The CDR3 contains 13 residues. The junction had 4 bases not matched to a gene; V was cut back by 6 bases and J by 4 bases. The CDR3 sequence is CASRPDRGYGYTF. The CDR3 region has the DNA TGTGCCAGCAGACCTGACAGGGGCTATGGCTACACCTTC.

The chain is built from TRBV7-2 and TRBJ1-3; TRBD1 aligns across 7 bases. The V segment lost 4 bases and the J segment 2 bases; nucleotides outside the gene matches: 8. The CDR3 consists of 16 residues. Per germline, CDR1 SGHTA and CDR2 FQGNSA. CDR3 region: CASSSYRGRAGNTIYF. Written as DNA, the CDR3 is TGTGCCAGCAGCTCCTACAGGGGAAGGGCTGGAAACACCATATATTTT. Full variable domain (rest looked up from reference TRBV7-2 and TRBJ1-3): GAGVSQSPSNKVTEKGKDVELRCDPISGHTALYWYRQSLGQGLEFLIYFQGNSAPDKSGLPSDRFSAERTGGSVSTLTIQRTQQEDSAVYLCASSSYRGRAGNTIYFGEGSWLTVV.

This clone was recorded once. This rearrangement joins TRBV2 to TRBJ1-4; 9 bases are a match to TRBD1. Germline lookup yields CDR1 SNHLY and CDR2 FYNNEI. The CDR3 runs 15 residues. The junction had 8 bases not matched to a gene; V was cut back by 5 bases and J by 7 bases. CDR3 coding DNA: TGTGCCAGCAGTCTACAGGGGGCCACTGGTGAAAAACTGTTTTTT. This encodes CASSLQGATGEKLFF.

This clone was found a few times. This sequence joins TRBV6-6 and TRBJ1-2, with D possibly matching TRBD1 (5 bases). V lost 2 bases and J lost 1, with 11 bases in between. CDR1 is MNHNY, CDR2 SVGAGI, per germline (reference sequence). This CDR3 has 15 residues. CDR3 sequence: CASSYGAGVNYGYTF. The CDR3 bases are TGTGCCAGCAGTTACGGGGCAGGCGTTAACTATGGCTACACCTTC.

DNA of the CDR3: TGTGCCAGCAGTTTTGACAGGGCCGGCGAAAAACTGTTTTTT. This gives the protein CASSFDRAGEKLFF. This rearrangement joins TRBV6-5 to TRBJ1-4; 7 nucleotides agree with TRBD1. V dropped 4 bases and J dropped 8; count of bases not matched to a gene: 7. This CDR3 has 14 residues. Looked up from germline, CDR1 is MNHEY and CDR2 is SVGAGI.

The chain employs TRBV6-1 and TRBJ2-5, with a possible D match to TRBD1 (6 bases). Germline lookup yields CDR1 MNHNS and CDR2 SASEGT. The CDR3 runs to 13 residues. Between the trimmed V and J ends, which lost 7 bases and 2 bases, there was a span of 11 bases. CDR3 DNA sequence: TGTGCCAGCACCAGGGACACTCAAGAGACCCAGTACTTC. This encodes CASTRDTQETQYF.

V is TRBV9 and J is TRBJ2-6; 10 nucleotides agree with TRBD2. The V and J ends lost 0 bases and 3 bases, in that order; junction bases with no gene match: 6. The length of the CDR3 is 18 residues. CDR1 and CDR2 from the germline V gene are SGDLS and YYNGEE. In nucleotides, the CDR3 is TGTGCCAGCAGCGTAGCCAGCGGGAGGGCCAATGGGGCCAACGTCCTGACTTTC. Translation: CASSVASGRANGANVLTF.

In this sample, this clone turned up many times. The sample holds other DNA sequences that translate to the same CDR3. V and J are TRBV14 and TRBJ2-1, with 15 bases that match TRBD2. J gave up 9 bases and V 3 bases, and 3 bases lay outside the gene matches. The CDR3 has 15 residues. Germline CDR1 and CDR2: SGHDN and FVKESK. Here the CDR3 reads CASSQGLAGGGEQFF. The CDR3 coding sequence is TGTGCCAGCAGCCAGGGACTAGCGGGAGGAGGTGAGCAGTTCTTC.

This clone was counted a single time. V and J are TRBV5-1 and TRBJ2-5, with D perhaps matching TRBD1 or TRBD2 (7 bases each). Germline assignment: CDR1 SGHRS and CDR2 YFSETQ. Trimming removed 4 bases at V and 5 bases at J, with 15 bases between. There are 14 residues in the CDR3. The CDR3 DNA is TGCGCCAGCAGCCCAGGGGGGGGCGGTGAGACCCAGTACTTC. It encodes CASSPGGGGETQYF.

The CDR3 region has the DNA TGCAGCGTTGCACTGAAATTAGACCGGGACACCGCCTATGGCTACACCTTC. Its translation is CSVALKLDRDTAYGYTF. This chain joins TRBV29-1 and TRBJ1-2, with D possibly TRBD1 on 6 matching bases. Trimming removed 4 bases at V and 4 bases at J, with 25 bases between. The CDR3 spans 17 residues. Germline loops: CDR1 SQVTM, CDR2 ANQGSEA.

The genes are TRBV7-9 and TRBJ2-5, with 8 bases aligning to TRBD1. CDR1 SEHNR and CDR2 FQNEAQ come from the germline V gene (reference sequence). The CDR3 extends over 15 amino acids. V shed 5 bases, J shed 4 bases, and the junction held 9 bases outside the gene matches. CDR3 sequence: CASSLRAGGAETQYF. The CDR3 DNA reads TGTGCCAGCAGCCTAAGGGCAGGGGGCGCAGAGACCCAGTACTTC.

This chain connects TRBV19 to TRBJ2-7; D uncertain. This CDR3 comprises 15 residues. The V gene lost 1 base and the J gene lost 2 bases, with 12 bases spanning the gap. Germline-derived CDR1 and CDR2 are LNHDA and SQIVND (reference sequence). The CDR3 here is CASSIGPDTAYEQYF. The CDR3 DNA follows: TGTGCCAGTAGTATAGGTCCCGACACGGCCTACGAGCAGTACTTC.

In its sample, this clone was seen once. The J gene is TRBJ1-1, the V gene TRBV9; no reliable D call. CDR1 is SGDLS, CDR2 YYNGEE, per germline. Trimming took off 4 bases at V and 2 bases at J, with 15 bases between the two ends. The CDR3 runs to 15 residues. DNA of the CDR3: TGTGCCAGCAGCTCGAGTTGGGTGGCCAACACTGAAGCTTTCTTT. It specifies CASSSSWVANTEAFF.

The CDR3 nucleotides read TGTGCCAGCGTGGGGGGCAAAAGCTCCTACAATGAGCAGTTCTTC. It yields the protein CASVGGKSSYNEQFF. The rearrangement links TRBV6-1 to TRBJ2-1; D may correspond to TRBD1 or TRBD2 (6 bases each). Germline V gives CDR1 MNHNS, CDR2 SASEGT. The CDR3 extends over 15 amino acids. The V and J ends lost 8 bases and 0 bases respectively, with 14 bases between them.

The J gene is TRBJ1-4, the V gene TRBV2; D ambiguous. In germline, CDR1 is SNHLY, CDR2 FYNNEI. Trimming shortened V by 7 bases and J by 10 bases, and 19 bases separated the two germline ends. This CDR3 contains 14 residues. CDR3 DNA sequence: TGTGCCAGCACGCGGAGCACGACTAATCTAAAACTGTTTTTT. It encodes CASTRSTTNLKLFF.